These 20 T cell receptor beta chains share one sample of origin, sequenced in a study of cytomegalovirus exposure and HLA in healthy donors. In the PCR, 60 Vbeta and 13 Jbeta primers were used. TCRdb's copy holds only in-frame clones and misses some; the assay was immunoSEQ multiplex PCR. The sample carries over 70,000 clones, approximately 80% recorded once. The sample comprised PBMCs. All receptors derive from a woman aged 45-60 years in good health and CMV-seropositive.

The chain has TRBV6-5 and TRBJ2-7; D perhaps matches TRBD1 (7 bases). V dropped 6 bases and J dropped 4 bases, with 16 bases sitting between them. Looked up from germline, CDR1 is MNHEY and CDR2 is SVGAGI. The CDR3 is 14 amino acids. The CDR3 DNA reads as TGTGCCAGCAGCCGCGGGACAGAGAATTACGAGCAGTACTTC. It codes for CASSRGTENYEQYF.

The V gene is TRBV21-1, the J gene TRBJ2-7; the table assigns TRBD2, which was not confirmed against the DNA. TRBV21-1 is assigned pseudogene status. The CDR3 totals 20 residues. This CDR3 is CASSKAPRLAGGPGLYEQYV. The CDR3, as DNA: TGTGCCAGCAGCAAAGCTCCCCGACTAGCGGGAGGGCCCGGTCTCTACGAGCAGTACGTC.

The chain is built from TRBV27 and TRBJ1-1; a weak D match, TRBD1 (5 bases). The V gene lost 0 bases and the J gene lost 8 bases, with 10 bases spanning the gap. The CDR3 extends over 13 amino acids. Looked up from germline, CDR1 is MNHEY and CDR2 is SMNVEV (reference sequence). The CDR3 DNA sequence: TGTGCCAGCAGTTTATCGACAGCCGACGAAGCTTTCTTT. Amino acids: CASSLSTADEAFF.

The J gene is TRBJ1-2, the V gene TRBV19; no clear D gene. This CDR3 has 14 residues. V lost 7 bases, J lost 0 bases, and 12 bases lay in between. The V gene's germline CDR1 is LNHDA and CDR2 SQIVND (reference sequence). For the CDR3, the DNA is TGTGCCAGTACCCCGAGCCAGGCTAACTATGGCTACACCTTC. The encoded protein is CASTPSQANYGYTF.

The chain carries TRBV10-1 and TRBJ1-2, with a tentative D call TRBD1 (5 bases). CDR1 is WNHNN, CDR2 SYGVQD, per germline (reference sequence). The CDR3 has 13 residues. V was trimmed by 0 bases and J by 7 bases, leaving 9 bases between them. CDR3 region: CASSESRGRGYTF. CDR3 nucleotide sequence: TGCGCCAGCAGTGAGTCAAGGGGCCGTGGCTACACCTTC.

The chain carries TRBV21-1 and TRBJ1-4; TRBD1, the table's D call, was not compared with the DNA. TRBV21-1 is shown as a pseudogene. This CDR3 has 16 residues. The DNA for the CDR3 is TGTGCCAGCAGCACCAACACCGGGACAGGGGGTGAAAAACTGTTTTTT. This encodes CASSTNTGTGGEKLFF.

For the CDR3, the DNA is TGTGCCTGGAGTCGGGGAGATCAGCCCCAGCATTTT. As protein: CAWSRGDQPQHF. The chain carries TRBV30 and TRBJ1-5; D not certain. Germline-derived CDR1 and CDR2 are GTSNPN and SVGIG (reference sequence). Trimming left V 2 bases short and J 5 bases short, with 7 bases between. The CDR3 spans 12 residues.

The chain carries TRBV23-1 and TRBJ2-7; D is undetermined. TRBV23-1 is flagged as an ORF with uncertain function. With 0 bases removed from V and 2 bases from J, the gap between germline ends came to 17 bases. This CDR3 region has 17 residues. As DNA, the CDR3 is TGCGCCAGCAGTCAATCGTATTCCCGGGCCCTAGCCTACGAGCAGTACGTC. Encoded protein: CASSQSYSRALAYEQYV.

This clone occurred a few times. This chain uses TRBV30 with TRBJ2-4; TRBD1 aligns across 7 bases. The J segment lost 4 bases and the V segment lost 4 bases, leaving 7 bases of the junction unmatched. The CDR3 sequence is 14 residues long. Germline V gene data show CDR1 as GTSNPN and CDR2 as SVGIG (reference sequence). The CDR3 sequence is CAWMPDRLKNIQYF. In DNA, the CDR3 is TGTGCCTGGATGCCGGACAGGCTAAAAAACATTCAGTACTTC.

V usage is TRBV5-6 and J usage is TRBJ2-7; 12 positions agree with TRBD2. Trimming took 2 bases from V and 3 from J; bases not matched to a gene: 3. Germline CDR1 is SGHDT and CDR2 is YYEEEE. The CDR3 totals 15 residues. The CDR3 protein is CASSLGLAGLYEQYV. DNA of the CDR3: TGTGCCAGCAGCTTAGGACTAGCGGGACTCTACGAGCAGTACGTC.

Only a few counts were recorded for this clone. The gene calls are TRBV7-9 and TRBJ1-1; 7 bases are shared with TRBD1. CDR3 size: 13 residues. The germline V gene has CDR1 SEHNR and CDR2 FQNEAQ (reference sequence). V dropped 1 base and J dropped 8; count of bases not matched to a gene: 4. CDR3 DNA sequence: TGTGCCAGCAGCTTAGGATGGGACAGAGAAGCTTTCTTT. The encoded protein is CASSLGWDREAFF.

This chain's CDR3 is CASSPSKGPHEQFF. CDR3 DNA sequence: TGTGCCAGCAGCCCAAGCAAGGGGCCTCATGAGCAGTTCTTC. J is TRBJ2-1 and V is TRBV7-6; a weak D match, TRBD1 (5 bases). The CDR3 covers 14 residues. Germline V lookup: CDR1 SGHVS, CDR2 FNYEAQ. V was trimmed by 5 bases and J by 8 bases, leaving 16 bases between them.

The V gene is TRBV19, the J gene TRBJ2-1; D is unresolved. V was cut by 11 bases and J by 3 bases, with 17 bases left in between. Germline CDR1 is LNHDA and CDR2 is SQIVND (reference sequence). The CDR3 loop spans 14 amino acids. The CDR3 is CAAAKRHLYNEQFF. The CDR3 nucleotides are TGTGCCGCCGCCAAGAGACACCTCTACAATGAGCAGTTCTTC.

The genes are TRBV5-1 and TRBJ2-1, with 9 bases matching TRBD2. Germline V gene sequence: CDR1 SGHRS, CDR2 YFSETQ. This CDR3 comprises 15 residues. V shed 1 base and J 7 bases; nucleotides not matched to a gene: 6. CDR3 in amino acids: CASSLSSGSWNEQFF. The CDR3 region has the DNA TGCGCCAGCAGCTTGAGTAGCGGGAGTTGGAATGAGCAGTTCTTC.

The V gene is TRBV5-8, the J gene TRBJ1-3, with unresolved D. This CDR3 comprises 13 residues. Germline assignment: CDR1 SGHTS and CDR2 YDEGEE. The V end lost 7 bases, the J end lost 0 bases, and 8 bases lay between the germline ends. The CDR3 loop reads CASPAGSGNTIYF. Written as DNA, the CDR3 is TGTGCCAGCCCAGCGGGCTCTGGAAACACCATATATTTT.

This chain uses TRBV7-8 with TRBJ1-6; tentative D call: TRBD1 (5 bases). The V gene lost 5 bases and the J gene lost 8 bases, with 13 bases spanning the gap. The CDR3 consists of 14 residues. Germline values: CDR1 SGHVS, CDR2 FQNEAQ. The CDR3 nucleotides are TGTGCCAGCAGCCGTCGGGGGGGAGATTCACCCCTCCACTTT. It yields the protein CASSRRGGDSPLHF.

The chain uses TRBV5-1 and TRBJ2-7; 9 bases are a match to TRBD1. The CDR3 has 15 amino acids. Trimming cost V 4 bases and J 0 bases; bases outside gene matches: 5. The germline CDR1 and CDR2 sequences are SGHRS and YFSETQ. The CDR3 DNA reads TGCGCCAGCAGCCCTGGGGACAGGGACTCCTACGAGCAGTACTTC. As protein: CASSPGDRDSYEQYF. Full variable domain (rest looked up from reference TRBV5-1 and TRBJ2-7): KAGVTQTPRYLIKTRGQQVTLSCSPISGHRSVSWYQQTPGQGLQFLFEYFSETQRNKGNFPGRFSGRQFSNSRSEMNVSTLELGDSALYLCASSPGDRDSYEQYFGPGTRLTVT.

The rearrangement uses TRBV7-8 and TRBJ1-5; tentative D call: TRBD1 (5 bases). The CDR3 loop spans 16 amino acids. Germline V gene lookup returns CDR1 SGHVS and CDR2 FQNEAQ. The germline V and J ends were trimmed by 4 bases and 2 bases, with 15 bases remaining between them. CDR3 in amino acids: CASSSSRWGGNQPQHF. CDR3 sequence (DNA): TGTGCCAGCAGCTCATCTAGATGGGGGGGCAATCAGCCCCAGCATTTT. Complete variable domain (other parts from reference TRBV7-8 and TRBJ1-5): GAGVSQSPRYKVAKRGQDVALRCDPISGHVSLFWYQQALGQGPEFLTYFQNEAQLDKSGLPSDRFFAERPEGSVSTLKIQRTQQEDSAVYLCASSSSRWGGNQPQHFGDGTRLSIL.

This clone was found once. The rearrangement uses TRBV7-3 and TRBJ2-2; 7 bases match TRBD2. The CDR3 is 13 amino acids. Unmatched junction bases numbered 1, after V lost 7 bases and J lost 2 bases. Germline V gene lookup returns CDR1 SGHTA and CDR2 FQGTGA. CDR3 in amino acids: CASTSGNTGELFF. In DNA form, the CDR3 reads TGTGCCAGCACTAGCGGAAACACCGGGGAGCTGTTTTTT.

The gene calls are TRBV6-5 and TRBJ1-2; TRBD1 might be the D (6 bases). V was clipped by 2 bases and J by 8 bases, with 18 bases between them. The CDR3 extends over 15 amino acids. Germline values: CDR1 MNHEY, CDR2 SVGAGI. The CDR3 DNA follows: TGTGCCAGCAGTTACGATGGACATAAGGGGGACGGCTACACCTTC. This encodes CASSYDGHKGDGYTF.